The 32 T cell receptor beta chains listed next were all sequenced from one sample in a study of OX40 agonist ivuxolimab in advanced cancers. Libraries were prepared by immunoSEQ multiplex PCR; TCRdb keeps only in-frame clonotypes and omits some of them. The sample yields about 90,000 clones, just over 90% seen once. Source: CD4+ or CD8+ T cells sorted from blood, taken in a trial of the OX40 agonist ivuxolimab. The receptors originated from an adult with an advanced solid tumor such as melanoma, head and neck, liver or kidney cancer.

The CDR3: CASSLKQGNEQYF. CDR3 sequence (DNA): TGTGCCAGCAGCTTGAAACAGGGCAACGAGCAGTACTTC. The chain joins TRBV7-3 to TRBJ2-7; D possibly corresponds to TRBD1 (6 bases). V was pared by 3 bases and J by 5 bases, with 11 bases between. The germline V gene encodes CDR1 SGHTA and CDR2 FQGTGA. The CDR3 consists of 13 residues. Drawing the rest from reference TRBV7-3 and TRBJ2-7, the complete variable domain is GAGVSQTPSNKVTEKGKYVELRCDPISGHTALYWYRQSLGQGPEFLIYFQGTGAADDSGLPNDRFFAVRPEGSVSTLKIQRTERGDSAVYLCASSLKQGNEQYFGPGTRLTVT.

This clone has only one observation. The gene calls are TRBV5-4 and TRBJ2-2; no reliable D call. CDR1 is SGHNT, CDR2 YYREEE, per germline (reference sequence). The germline V and J ends were trimmed by 0 bases and 5 bases, with 5 bases remaining between them. The CDR3 totals 13 residues. The CDR3 nucleotides are TGTGCCAGCAGCTTGGGGGCTACCGGGGAGCTGTTTTTT. It codes for CASSLGATGELFF.

V and J are TRBV28 and TRBJ2-3; maybe TRBD2 (7 bases). Trimming removed 3 bases at V and 4 bases at J, with 17 bases between. Germline V gene data show CDR1 as MDHEN and CDR2 as SYDVKM. This CDR3 has 16 residues. The CDR3: CASSFRRRGGPDTQYF. In DNA, the CDR3 is TGTGCCAGCAGTTTCCGCAGGAGGGGGGGACCAGATACGCAGTATTTT.

The chain employs TRBV18 and TRBJ2-2; D is possibly TRBD2 (6 bases). The V and J ends lost 2 bases and 1 base respectively, with 11 bases between them. From germline, CDR1 is KGHSH and CDR2 LQKENI. The CDR3 is 16 amino acids. The chain's CDR3 is CASSPRIGRNTGELFF. In DNA form, the CDR3 reads TGTGCCAGCTCACCAAGAATCGGGAGGAACACCGGGGAGCTGTTTTTT.

This sequence joins TRBV25-1 and TRBJ2-7, with 8 positions matching TRBD1. Germline CDR1 and CDR2: MGHDK and SYGVNS. The V gene end was trimmed by 4 bases and the J gene end by 0 bases; junction bases not matched to a gene: 8. The CDR3 covers 16 residues. The CDR3 here is CASSASDGQGSYEQYF. The CDR3 region has the DNA TGTGCCAGCAGTGCATCAGACGGACAGGGCTCCTACGAGCAGTACTTC.

The gene calls are TRBV19 and TRBJ1-1; D not certain. Trimming left V 3 bases short and J 0 bases short, with 11 bases between. The germline V gene has CDR1 LNHDA and CDR2 SQIVND (reference sequence). CDR3 length: 15 residues. The CDR3 here is CASSISQNMNTEAFF. The CDR3 bases are TGTGCCAGTAGTATTTCTCAGAACATGAACACTGAAGCTTTCTTT.

This chain connects TRBV7-3 to TRBJ2-1; 14 bases are a match to TRBD2. The CDR3 runs 19 residues. V lost 0 bases, J lost 2 bases, and 6 bases stayed unmatched. Germline V CDR1 and CDR2: SGHTA, FQGTGA. Here the CDR3 DNA reads TGTGCCAGCAGCTTAACTGGGACTAGCGGGAGTAGGGCCTACAATGAGCAGTTCTTC. Protein sequence: CASSLTGTSGSRAYNEQFF. The full variable domain, with the rest looked up from reference TRBV7-3 and TRBJ2-1, is GAGVSQTPSNKVTEKGKYVELRCDPISGHTALYWYRQSLGQGPEFLIYFQGTGAADDSGLPNDRFFAVRPEGSVSTLKIQRTERGDSAVYLCASSLTGTSGSRAYNEQFFGPGTRLTVL.

The chain is built from TRBV4-2 and TRBJ2-7; 10 nucleotides match TRBD1. The CDR3 sequence is 14 residues long. The germline V gene has CDR1 LGHNA and CDR2 YNFKEQ. The V gene end was trimmed by 6 bases and the J gene end by 1 base; junction bases not matched to a gene: 3. As DNA, the CDR3 is TGTGCCAGCAGTCCGGGACAGGGGTCCTACGAGCAGTACTTC. Translated: CASSPGQGSYEQYF.

The chain is built from TRBV28 and TRBJ1-2; weak D call: TRBD1 (6 bases). Germline CDR1 is MDHEN and CDR2 is SYDVKM. CDR3 length: 13 amino acids. The ends were cut back, 6 bases at V and 7 bases at J, with 15 bases in the middle. Here the CDR3 DNA reads TGTGCCAGCAGGCTCGGTGGGGGCTTTGGCTACACCTTC. This encodes CASRLGGGFGYTF.

The rearrangement joins TRBV7-3 to TRBJ2-3; 10 nucleotides match TRBD1. J was trimmed by 1 base and V by 0 bases; bases with no gene match: 1. CDR1 is SGHTA, CDR2 FQGTGA, per germline. This CDR3 contains 16 residues. CDR3 bases: TGTGCCAGCAGCTTAACCGGGACAGGGGGCACAGATACGCAGTATTTT. Its translation is CASSLTGTGGTDTQYF.

This clone appeared once. The V call is TRBV2, the J call TRBJ2-3; D gene unclear. Per germline, CDR1 SNHLY and CDR2 FYNNEI. The CDR3 loop spans 13 amino acids. V lost 3 bases and J 4 bases, leaving 8 bases between the germline ends. The CDR3, as DNA: TGTGCCAGCAGTGACGGCATTTCAGATACGCAGTATTTT. Translating it yields CASSDGISDTQYF.

The V gene is TRBV28, the J gene TRBJ1-2, with a weak D call TRBD1 (5 bases). Deletions cut 3 bases from V and 8 bases from J, with 16 bases between. The germline V gene has CDR1 MDHEN and CDR2 SYDVKM. The CDR3 length is 14 residues. As DNA, the CDR3 is TGTGCCAGCAGTTTTGTGGGACGGGCGGAAGGCTACACCTTC. This encodes CASSFVGRAEGYTF.

This chain links TRBV7-6 with TRBJ2-5; a weak D match, TRBD1 (5 bases). The length of the CDR3 is 15 residues. Germline V CDR1 and CDR2: SGHVS, FNYEAQ. The ends were cut back, 0 bases at V and 5 bases at J, with 13 bases in the middle. The CDR3 DNA reads as TGTGCCAGCAGCTTAGCCACTCAGGGTGTGGAGACCCAGTACTTC. Residues: CASSLATQGVETQYF. The full variable domain, with the rest looked up from reference TRBV7-6 and TRBJ2-5, is GAGVSQSPRYKVTKRGQDVALRCDPISGHVSLYWYRQALGQGPEFLTYFNYEAQQDKSGLPNDRFSAERPEGSISTLTIQRTEQRDSAMYRCASSLATQGVETQYFGPGTRLLVL.

The chain is built from TRBV5-8 and TRBJ2-3, with D perhaps matching TRBD1 or TRBD2 (5 bases each). Germline V gene sequence: CDR1 SGHTS, CDR2 YDEGEE. CDR3 length equals 14 residues. Trimming cost V 7 bases and J 2 bases, with 14 bases left between them. The CDR3 coding sequence is TGTGCCAGCGGTGCAGGGAGTATCACAGATACGCAGTATTTT. As protein: CASGAGSITDTQYF.

This clone has just one count. The V gene is TRBV28, the J gene TRBJ1-5; 7 bases fit TRBD1. With 5 bases clipped from V and 5 bases from J, the junction kept 9 bases outside the gene matches. CDR3 length: 15 amino acids. Looked up from germline, CDR1 is MDHEN and CDR2 is SYDVKM. The CDR3 protein is CASSRDSLAYQPQHF. The CDR3 DNA follows: TGTGCCAGCAGTAGGGACAGCTTAGCGTATCAGCCCCAGCATTTT.

CDR3: CASSSSPVGANVLTF. The CDR3 DNA is TGTGCCAGCAGTTCGAGCCCGGTTGGGGCCAACGTCCTGACTTTC. This chain uses TRBV28 with TRBJ2-6; D is unclear. Germline loops: CDR1 MDHEN, CDR2 SYDVKM. There are 15 residues in the CDR3. The V end lost 4 bases, the J end lost 3 bases, and 10 bases lay between the germline ends.

The CDR3: CASSFKGRWYF. The CDR3 DNA is TGTGCCAGCAGCTTTAAGGGACGTTGGTACTTC. This sequence joins TRBV5-4 and TRBJ2-5, with D possibly called TRBD1 or TRBD2 (5 bases each). The germline CDR1 and CDR2 sequences are SGHNT and YYREEE (reference sequence). The CDR3 covers 11 residues. V was clipped by 2 bases and J by 13 bases, with 12 bases between them.

The chain links TRBV6-7 to TRBJ2-7; 7 bases are shared with TRBD1. TRBV6-7 is placed among ORFs of uncertain function. The V segment lost 6 bases and the J segment 2 bases; nucleotides outside the gene matches: 7. The CDR3 contains 14 residues. CDR3 residues: CASRPGQCPYEQYF. DNA for the CDR3: TGTGCCAGCAGACCGGGACAGTGCCCCTACGAGCAGTACTTC.

This clone is a singleton in its sample. The genes are TRBV9 and TRBJ2-7; 14 nucleotides agree with TRBD2. CDR1 is SGDLS, CDR2 YYNGEE, per germline. The CDR3 totals 15 residues. With 4 bases clipped from V and 6 bases from J, the junction kept 6 bases outside the gene matches. CDR3 sequence (DNA): TGTGCCAGCAGCTTGGGACTAGCGGGAGTTGGCGAGCAGTACTTC. The encoded protein is CASSLGLAGVGEQYF. Together with reference TRBV9 and TRBJ2-7, the CDR3 gives the full variable domain: DSGVTQTPKHLITATGQRVTLRCSPRSGDLSVYWYQQSLDQGLQFLIQYYNGEERAKGNILERFSAQQFPDLHSELNLSSLELGDSALYFCASSLGLAGVGEQYFGPGTRLTVT.

V usage is TRBV28 and J usage is TRBJ2-7, with D possibly TRBD1 on 6 matching bases. This CDR3 is built from 13 residues. Germline V gives CDR1 MDHEN, CDR2 SYDVKM. Trimming cost V 5 bases and J 0 bases, with 8 bases left between them. The CDR3 nucleotides are TGTGCCAGCAGTCCAGGGGACTCCTACGAGCAGTACTTC. It encodes CASSPGDSYEQYF.

The chain uses TRBV5-1 and TRBJ2-7, with 9 bases aligning to TRBD1. The J segment lost 2 bases and the V segment lost 1 base, leaving 4 bases of the junction unmatched. CDR1 and CDR2 (germline): SGHRS, YFSETQ. The CDR3 totals 15 residues. CDR3 loop: CASSLLGQGTYEQYF. CDR3 nucleotides: TGCGCCAGCAGCTTGTTGGGACAGGGCACCTACGAGCAGTACTTC.

CDR3 amino acids: CASSLIKTGYQETRGNQPQHF. The DNA for the CDR3 is TGTGCCAGCAGTTTGATAAAGACAGGTTATCAAGAAACTCGGGGCAATCAGCCCCAGCATTTT. The chain carries TRBV28 and TRBJ1-5; TRBD1 is a possible D gene (6 bases). Germline V CDR1 and CDR2: MDHEN, SYDVKM. V was pared by 3 bases and J by 2 bases, with 29 bases between. This CDR3 comprises 21 residues.

The chain links TRBV7-6 to TRBJ2-5, with D perhaps TRBD1 (5 bases). Trimming removed 0 bases from V and 5 bases from J, with 13 bases in between. The CDR3 covers 15 residues. Germline CDR1 is SGHVS and CDR2 is FNYEAQ. CDR3 nucleotides: TGTGCCAGCAGCTTAGCGGATACAGGTCGCGAGACCCAGTACTTC. The encoded protein is CASSLADTGRETQYF. The whole variable domain, remainder taken from reference TRBV7-6 and TRBJ2-5, is GAGVSQSPRYKVTKRGQDVALRCDPISGHVSLYWYRQALGQGPEFLTYFNYEAQQDKSGLPNDRFSAERPEGSISTLTIQRTEQRDSAMYRCASSLADTGRETQYFGPGTRLLVL.

The V and J genes are TRBV5-4 and TRBJ2-4, with TRBD1 as a possible D gene (5 bases). This CDR3 spans 14 amino acids. V was clipped by 4 bases and J by 1 base, with 9 bases between them. From germline, CDR1 is SGHNT and CDR2 YYREEE (reference sequence). The CDR3: CASSPQGAKNIQYF. DNA for the CDR3: TGTGCCAGCAGCCCGCAGGGTGCCAAAAACATTCAGTACTTC. Full variable domain (rest looked up from reference TRBV5-4 and TRBJ2-4): ETGVTQSPTHLIKTRGQQVTLRCSSQSGHNTVSWYQQALGQGPQFIFQYYREEENGRGNFPPRFSGLQFPNYSSELNVNALELDDSALYLCASSPQGAKNIQYFGAGTRLSVL.

The chain recombines TRBV7-9 with TRBJ1-1; D gene ambiguous. V was cut by 2 bases and J by 7 bases, with 14 bases left in between. Germline CDR1 reads SEHNR; CDR2 reads FQNEAQ (reference sequence). This CDR3 is built from 14 residues. The CDR3 DNA reads TGTGCCAGCAGCTTAAAAGACCAGACAATTGAAGCTTTCTTT. Residues: CASSLKDQTIEAFF.

V usage is TRBV28 and J usage is TRBJ2-7, with 12 bases fitting TRBD2. The CDR3 covers 14 residues. CDR1 and CDR2 (germline): MDHEN, SYDVKM. The V gene end was trimmed by 6 bases and the J gene end by 9 bases; junction bases not matched to a gene: 9. In DNA form, the CDR3 reads TGTGCCAGCAGCCCGACTAGCGGGAGTCAAGGGCAGTACTTC. The encoded protein is CASSPTSGSQGQYF.

This clone was counted once. The chain links TRBV10-3 to TRBJ1-2, with TRBD1 matching 7 bases. The CDR3 has 17 amino acids. V lost 2 bases and J lost 7; bases outside the gene matches: 16. Germline CDR1 ENHRY, CDR2 SYGVKD. The DNA for the CDR3 is TGTGCCATCAGTGAGCCCTATGTGGGGACAGCGACGGGTGGCTACACCTTC. As protein: CAISEPYVGTATGGYTF.

This clone occurred a few times. This rearrangement joins TRBV18 to TRBJ1-5; TRBD1 might be the D (6 bases). The germline V gene encodes CDR1 KGHSH and CDR2 LQKENI. Deletions cut 2 bases from V and 3 bases from J, with 11 bases between. CDR3 length: 15 residues. In DNA, the CDR3 is TGTGCCAGCTCACCATCCGGGACACACAATCAGCCCCAGCATTTT. Residues: CASSPSGTHNQPQHF.

CDR3 sequence: CASSLSSGRPEQYF. CDR3 nucleotides: TGTGCCAGCTCACTATCCTCGGGACGGCCTGAGCAGTACTTC. The genes are TRBV18 and TRBJ2-7; D tentatively fits TRBD1 or TRBD2 (5 bases each). The CDR3 totals 14 residues. Germline V CDR1 and CDR2: KGHSH, LQKENI. Trimming stripped 4 bases from V and 7 bases from J, with 17 bases between.

J is TRBJ2-7 and V is TRBV5-1; 8 positions match TRBD1. The CDR3 consists of 15 residues. V was pared by 4 bases and J by 5 bases, with 11 bases of the junction left unmatched. Germline V lookup: CDR1 SGHRS, CDR2 YFSETQ. The chain's CDR3 is CASSPTGQGGNEQYF. In nucleotides, the CDR3 is TGCGCCAGCAGCCCGACCGGACAGGGAGGCAACGAGCAGTACTTC.

The V gene is TRBV7-9, the J gene TRBJ2-3; D unresolved. CDR1 is SEHNR and CDR2 is FQNEAQ in the germline V gene (reference sequence). The ends were cut back, 2 bases at V and 0 bases at J, with 9 bases in the middle. The CDR3 is made up of 15 amino acids. CDR3 protein: CASSLFTTSTDTQYF. The CDR3, as DNA: TGTGCCAGCAGCTTATTTACTACTAGCACAGATACGCAGTATTTT.

V usage is TRBV6-6 and J usage is TRBJ2-5, with 7 nucleotides matching TRBD1. The CDR3 consists of 15 residues. Germline V CDR1 and CDR2: MNHNY, SVGAGI (reference sequence). V dropped 6 bases and J dropped 5; count of bases not matched to a gene: 12. The CDR3 DNA reads TGTGCCAGCAGCACAGGAAGGGGGCATGTGGAGACCCAGTACTTC. Protein sequence: CASSTGRGHVETQYF.